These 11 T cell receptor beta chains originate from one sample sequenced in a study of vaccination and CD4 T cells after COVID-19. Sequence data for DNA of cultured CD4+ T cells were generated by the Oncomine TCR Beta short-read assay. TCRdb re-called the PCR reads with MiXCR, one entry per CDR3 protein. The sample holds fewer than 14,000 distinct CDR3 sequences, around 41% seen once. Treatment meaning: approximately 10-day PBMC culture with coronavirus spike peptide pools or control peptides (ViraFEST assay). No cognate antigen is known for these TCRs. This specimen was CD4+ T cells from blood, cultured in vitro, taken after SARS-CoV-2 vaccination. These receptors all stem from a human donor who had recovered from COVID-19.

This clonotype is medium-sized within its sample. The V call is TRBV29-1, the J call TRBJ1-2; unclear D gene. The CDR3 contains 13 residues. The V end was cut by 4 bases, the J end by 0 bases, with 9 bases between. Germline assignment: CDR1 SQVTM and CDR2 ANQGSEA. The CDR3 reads CSVGLVANYGYTF. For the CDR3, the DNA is TGCAGCGTTGGTCTAGTAGCTAACTATGGCTACACCTTC.

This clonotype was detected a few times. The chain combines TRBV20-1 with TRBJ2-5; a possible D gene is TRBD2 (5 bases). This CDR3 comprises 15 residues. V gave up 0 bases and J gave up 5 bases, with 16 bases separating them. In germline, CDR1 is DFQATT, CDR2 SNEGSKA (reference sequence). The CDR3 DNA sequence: TGCAGTGCTAGAGATCAGAGGGTAGCGCGGGAGACCCAGTACTTC. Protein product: CSARDQRVARETQYF.

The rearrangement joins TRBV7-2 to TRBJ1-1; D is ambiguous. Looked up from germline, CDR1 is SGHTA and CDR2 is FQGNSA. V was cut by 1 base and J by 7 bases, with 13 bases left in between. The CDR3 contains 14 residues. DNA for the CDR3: TGTGCCAGCAGCTTAGTGGCAGCTAAACTTGAAGCTTTCTTT. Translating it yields CASSLVAAKLEAFF.

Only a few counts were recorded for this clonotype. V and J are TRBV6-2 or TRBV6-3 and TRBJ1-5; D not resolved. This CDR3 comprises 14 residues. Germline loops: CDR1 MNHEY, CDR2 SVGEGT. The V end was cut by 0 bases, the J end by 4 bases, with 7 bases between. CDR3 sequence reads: CASSYSNRNQPQHF. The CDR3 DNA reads TGTGCCAGCAGTTACTCGAATAGGAATCAGCCCCAGCATTTT.

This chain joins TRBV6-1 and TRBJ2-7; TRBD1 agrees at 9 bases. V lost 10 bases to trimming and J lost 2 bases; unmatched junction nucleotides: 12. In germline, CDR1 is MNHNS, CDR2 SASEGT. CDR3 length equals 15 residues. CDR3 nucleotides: TGTGCCACCTCACCGGGACAGGGTAGGCCCTACGAGCAGTACTTC. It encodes CATSPGQGRPYEQYF.

The CDR3 spells CASSRGGTGLQNEQFF. CDR3 sequence (DNA): TGTGCCAGCAGCCGAGGCGGGACAGGGTTACAGAATGAGCAGTTCTTC. The chain carries TRBV28 and TRBJ2-1; TRBD1 matches 9 bases. This CDR3 is 16 amino acids long. Germline trimming cut 6 bases from V and 7 bases from J; bases unmatched to any gene: 13. Germline V gene data show CDR1 as MDHEN and CDR2 as SYDVKM.

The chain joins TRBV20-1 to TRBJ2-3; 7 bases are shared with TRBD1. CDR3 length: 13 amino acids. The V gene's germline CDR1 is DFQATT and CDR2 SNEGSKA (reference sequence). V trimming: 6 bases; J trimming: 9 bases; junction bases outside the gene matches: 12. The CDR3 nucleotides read TGCAGTGCAGACCTAAGGGACAGTGAGACGCAGTATTTT. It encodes CSADLRDSETQYF.

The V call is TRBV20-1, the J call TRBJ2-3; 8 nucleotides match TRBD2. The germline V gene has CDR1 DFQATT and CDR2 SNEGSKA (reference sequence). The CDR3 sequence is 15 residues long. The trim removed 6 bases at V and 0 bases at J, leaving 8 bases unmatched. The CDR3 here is CSAPRTSSSTDTQYF. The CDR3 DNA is TGCAGTGCCCCGAGGACTAGCAGTAGCACAGATACGCAGTATTTT.

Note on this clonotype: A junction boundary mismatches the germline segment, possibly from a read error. Here the CDR3 reads CAISSGQSNQPQHF. CDR3 nucleotides: TGTGCCATCAGCTCAGGACAGAGCAATCAGCCCCAGCATTTT. The V and J genes are TRBV7-2 and TRBJ1-5; a weak D match, TRBD1 (6 bases). This CDR3 is built from 14 residues. Germline CDR1 SGHTA, CDR2 FQGNSA.

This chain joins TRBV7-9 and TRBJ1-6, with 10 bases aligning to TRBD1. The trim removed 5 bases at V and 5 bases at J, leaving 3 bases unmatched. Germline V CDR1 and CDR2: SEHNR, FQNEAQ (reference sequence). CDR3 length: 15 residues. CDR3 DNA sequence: TGTGCCAGCAGCCGCGGGACAGGGGATAATTCACCCCTCCACTTT. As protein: CASSRGTGDNSPLHF.

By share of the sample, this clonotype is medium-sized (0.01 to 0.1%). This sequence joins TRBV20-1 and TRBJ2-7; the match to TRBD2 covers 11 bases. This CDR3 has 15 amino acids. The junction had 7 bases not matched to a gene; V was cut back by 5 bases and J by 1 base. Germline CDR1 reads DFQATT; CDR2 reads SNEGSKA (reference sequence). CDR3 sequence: CSALKRLAGSYEQYF. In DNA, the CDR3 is TGCAGTGCTCTAAAGAGACTAGCGGGGTCCTACGAGCAGTACTTC.